The sequence of this T cell receptor beta chain was determined in a study of Graves' ophthalmopathy and Graves' hyperthyroidism listed by TCRdb under 2018. In the study overall: Peripheral blood was collected at initial diagnosis, prior to any treatment. To tell Graves' ophthalmopathy apart from Graves' hyperthyroidism, and to predict which patients would progress to ophthalmopathy, the study relied on TCR beta repertoire signatures. In total, over 130 blood samples were TCR-sequenced: 40 to 45 ophthalmopathy, 75 hyperthyroidism and approximately 17 hyperthyroidism-to-ophthalmopathy patients. To explore V-J signatures that distinguish ophthalmopathy from hyperthyroidism, a discovery set of more than 90 patients was enrolled, made up of more than 40 with ophthalmopathy and roughly 55 with stable hyperthyroidism. For independent validation, a separate cohort was made up of 18 hyperthyroidism patients plus 17 patients who later progressed from hyperthyroidism to ophthalmopathy. In more than five hyperthyroidism patients, the T-cell repertoires found in thyroid tissue were compared with those found in blood. Once sampling was done, hyperthyroidism patients were given methimazole at a starting dose of 30 mg daily, while ophthalmopathy patients were given high-dose intravenous methylprednisolone. The roughly 100 discovery patients were divided at random into training and test sets in a 7:3 ratio. What the study reported, not specific to this receptor: The 13-signature model separated ophthalmopathy from stable hyperthyroidism with 85% to 90% sensitivity and less than 83% specificity in cross-validation, and 80%/75% in the test set. In validation, the model predicted ophthalmopathy progression with less than 71% sensitivity and approximately 75% specificity; eleven to twelve predicted patients were CT-confirmed with GO in a median of around 6 months. Among expanded thyroid clonotypes with frequency above 0.001, most also showed up in blood, which suggests that blood repertoires may reflect the thyroid immune response. No statistical method was used to set the sample size in advance, and the investigators knew which group each participant was assigned to.

V is cut by 6 bases and J by 0 bases, and the space between the germline ends is 14 bases. Its CDR3 holds 15 amino acids, cysteine through phenylalanine. This entry keeps only the CDR3 DNA: 45 bases, framed from base 1. In its sample, this clonotype was seen many times. Its antigen target is currently unknown. The input lacks base qualities; no much larger clone sits a single base away. Stable hyperthyroidism was defined as no progression to ophthalmopathy within 18 months of follow-up. Patients with hyperthyroidism were aged 18 to 65 years, had been newly diagnosed, and had a disease duration of less than 2 months. Patients with other autoimmune diseases, uncontrolled infections, pregnancy or lactation were excluded from the study. Clinical symptoms, serum thyroxine, TRAb, thyroid ultrasound and orbital computed tomography were used for diagnosis. PBMCs were isolated from approximately 10 ml of fresh peripheral blood by Ficoll-Paque density gradient centrifugation. Total RNA was extracted using Trizol reagent, and RNA quality was checked on an Agilent 2100 Bioanalyzer.

TCR beta CDR3 regions were amplified from RNA transcripts for repertoire sequencing. A first-round RT-PCR used HTBI primers with the Qiagen OneStep RT-PCR kit, followed by a second-round multiplex PCR, size selection and purification. Sequencing of the libraries was carried out on an Illumina HiSeq2000 in paired-end mode with 100 bp reads. Regarding the original processing steps: Reads were processed with SOAPnuke, discarding reads with adapters, uncalled bases, mean Phred below 15, or no exact constant-primer or identifier match. COPE v1.2.5 was used to merge high-quality paired reads. Clonotypes were defined as unique nucleotide sequences and were aligned to IMGT TRB V, D and J references using MiTCR v1.1. Only V-J combinations with frequency above 0.0001 were analysed, covering about 99% of repertoires. For each V-J combination, a TCR clonal expansion and chaos score was defined as the ratio of F50 clonal expansion to chaos observed in the TCRdist matrix. Welch's t-statistics and random forest were used to narrow the features down to more than 10 V-J combinations, which were then fed into a naive Bayes classifier. Thyroid-blood repertoire similarity was quantified with the Morisita-Horn index. Using fastp at Q25 and MiXCR, TCRdb reprocessed the public reads and kept productive beta chains. Under each unique CDR3 protein, matching rows form one entry showing the most common genes and DNA. The V and J calls reflect TCRdb's pipeline rather than the authors' work. In this sample the table shows fewer than 650,000 distinct CDR3 sequences, 22% of which occur a single time. The ten largest clonotypes hold around 6.5% of the sample.

This receptor was identified in a woman in her late teens or twenties with stable Graves' hyperthyroidism. Some clones in this sample may be carry-over from other donors' samples. Donor details come from another sample of the same person, matched by shared clones. Recombination joined TRBV12-3 or TRBV12-4 with TRBJ1-1, with the D gene uncertain. Material for sequencing was peripheral blood. The sequenced DNA is TGTGCCAGCAGCTCTAAAAGAAGCATGAACACTGAAGCTTTCTTT. Its coded protein is CASSSKRSMNTEAFF.